Following are 28 T cell receptor beta chains from one sample sequenced in a study of CXCR3-negative and CXCR3-positive naive CD8 T cells. The libraries of TRB cDNA were prepared using 5' RACE with UMI labels. TCRdb re-called the 5' RACE reads and shows each CDR3 protein once, DNA omitted. The sample has roughly 120,000 distinct CDR3 sequences; the top ten hold about 0.61%. Antigen specificity for these receptors is unknown. Findings of the study overall: TRB CDR3 hydrophobicity was greater in CXCR3-positive naive cells than in CXCR3-negative naive cells.

Sequencing was carried out using naive CXCR3+ CD8+ T cells from blood. Subset in this sample: CD45RO-CCR7+CD27+CD95- naive CD8+ T cells expressing CXCR3 (TNR3+). The receptor source for this set is a human donor in good health. Some clones in this sample may be carry-over from other donors' samples.

This sequence joins TRBV28 and TRBJ2-6; TCRdb outputs TRBD1, but without DNA this stays unchecked. This CDR3 is built from 17 residues. The V gene's germline CDR1 is MDHEN and CDR2 SYDVKM. CDR3 protein: CASNTPSSSSGANVLTF. Looking up the rest from reference TRBV28 and TRBJ2-6 gives the full variable domain: DVKVTQSSRYLVKRTGEKVFLECVQDMDHENMFWYRQDPGLGLRLIYFSYDVKMKEKGDIPEGYSVSREKKERFSLILESASTNQTSMYLCASNTPSSSSGANVLTFGAGSRLTVL.

The V and J genes are TRBV11-3 and TRBJ2-1. There are 16 residues in the CDR3. From germline, CDR1 is SGHNT and CDR2 YENEEA. CDR3 region: CASSPREATGYNEQFF.

The V and J genes are TRBV7-6 and TRBJ2-5; absent DNA, TCRdb's TRBD2 call cannot be checked. This CDR3 is built from 15 residues. CDR1 is SGHVS and CDR2 is FNYEAQ in the germline V gene. The CDR3 loop is CASSSTSGTQETQYF.

The chain is built from TRBV4-3 and TRBJ2-1; TCRdb calls TRBD1, which cannot be checked without DNA. Germline CDR1 reads LGHNA; CDR2 reads YSLEER. This CDR3 is 15 amino acids long. The CDR3 sequence is CASSQDPGAYNEQFF.

The chain uses TRBV25-1 and TRBJ2-7. Per the germline V gene, CDR1 is MGHDK and CDR2 is SYGVNS. The CDR3 extends over 12 amino acids. The CDR3 reads CASSDSLYEQYF.

The CDR3 region is CSASPRAGDTDTQYF. V usage is TRBV20-1 and J usage is TRBJ2-3; TCRdb indicates TRBD1, and absent DNA this call remains unverified. In germline, CDR1 is DFQATT, CDR2 SNEGSKA (reference sequence). This CDR3 has 15 residues.

V and J are TRBV20-1 and TRBJ1-2. The V gene's germline CDR1 is DFQATT and CDR2 SNEGSKA (reference sequence). This CDR3 region has 15 residues. CDR3 sequence reads: CSAGDIVEKEEGYTF.

The V call is TRBV20-1, the J call TRBJ2-7; there is no DNA to check the TCRdb D call of TRBD1. Germline values: CDR1 DFQATT, CDR2 SNEGSKA (reference sequence). The CDR3 extends over 13 amino acids. CDR3 protein: CSARFQGVGEQYF.

This chain uses TRBV7-9 with TRBJ2-5; the D call from TCRdb, TRBD2, cannot be confirmed without DNA. CDR1 is SEHNR, CDR2 FQNEAQ, per germline (reference sequence). The CDR3 runs to 15 residues. CDR3 residues: CASSGTSGREETQYF.

The V gene is TRBV29-1, the J gene TRBJ1-1; TCRdb reports TRBD1, a call that lacks DNA to check it against. The CDR3 is 15 amino acids. Per germline, CDR1 SQVTM and CDR2 ANQGSEA. CDR3 sequence: CSVEFPSGGVTEAFF.

The chain uses TRBV20-1 and TRBJ2-7. Germline CDR1 and CDR2: DFQATT and SNEGSKA (reference sequence). The CDR3 loop spans 13 amino acids. The CDR3 sequence is CSARGLSSYEQYF.

The chain links TRBV24-1 to TRBJ2-2. Looked up from germline, CDR1 is KGHDR and CDR2 is SFDVKD. CDR3 length: 14 residues. The CDR3 spells CATSGLATTGELFF.

This chain uses TRBV7-9 with TRBJ2-7. The CDR3 is made up of 14 amino acids. Germline CDR1 reads SEHNR; CDR2 reads FQNEAQ (reference sequence). The CDR3 region is CASSLHRDSGEQYF. The whole variable domain, filled in from reference TRBV7-9 and TRBJ2-7, reads DTGVSQNPRHKITKRGQNVTFRCDPISEHNRLYWYRQTLGQGPEFLTYFQNEAQLEKSRLLSDRFSAERPKGSFSTLEIQRTEQGDSAMYLCASSLHRDSGEQYFGPGTRLTVT.

V usage is TRBV28 and J usage is TRBJ2-2; there is no DNA to check the TCRdb D call of TRBD1. CDR3 length equals 12 residues. Germline V lookup: CDR1 MDHEN, CDR2 SYDVKM. The CDR3 loop reads CATGGATGELFF.

V is TRBV7-9 and J is TRBJ1-2; TCRdb names TRBD1, which stays unverified in the absence of DNA. Germline values: CDR1 SEHNR, CDR2 FQNEAQ (reference sequence). There are 16 residues in the CDR3. CDR3 amino acids: CASGDRDREGVYGYTF.

The CDR3 reads CASSSGGGHTEAFF. The V call is TRBV5-1, the J call TRBJ1-1; TCRdb reports TRBD1, a call that lacks DNA to check it against. The CDR3 is 14 residues long. Germline V gene sequence: CDR1 SGHRS, CDR2 YFSETQ. Together with reference TRBV5-1 and TRBJ1-1, the CDR3 gives the full variable domain: KAGVTQTPRYLIKTRGQQVTLSCSPISGHRSVSWYQQTPGQGLQFLFEYFSETQRNKGNFPGRFSGRQFSNSRSEMNVSTLELGDSALYLCASSSGGGHTEAFFGQGTRLTVV.

The CDR3 spells CASSIGSGVFRDTQYF. The rearrangement uses TRBV19 and TRBJ2-3; TCRdb's D call, TRBD2, is unchecked because there is no DNA. This CDR3 region has 16 residues. The germline V gene has CDR1 LNHDA and CDR2 SQIVND (reference sequence). Filled out from reference TRBV19 and TRBJ2-3, the complete variable domain reads DGGITQSPKYLFRKEGQNVTLSCEQNLNHDAMYWYRQDPGQGLRLIYYSQIVNDFQKGDIAEGYSVSREKKESFPLTVTSAQKNPTAFYLCASSIGSGVFRDTQYFGPGTRLTVL.

The chain has TRBV11-3 and TRBJ1-1. This CDR3 spans 13 amino acids. Germline values: CDR1 SGHNT, CDR2 YENEEA. The CDR3 loop reads CASSFSGNTEAFF.

V gene TRBV19 combines with J gene TRBJ2-1. Per the germline V gene, CDR1 is LNHDA and CDR2 is SQIVND (reference sequence). The CDR3 runs to 14 residues. This CDR3 reads CASSIESSYNEQFF.

This chain connects TRBV6-4 to TRBJ2-7; TCRdb's D call of TRBD2 is untestable without DNA. This CDR3 has 16 residues. Germline lookup yields CDR1 MRHNA and CDR2 SNTAGT. This CDR3 reads CASSDRTSGASYEQYF.

The CDR3 protein is CSVHYGESYEQYF. The rearrangement joins TRBV29-1 to TRBJ2-7. The CDR3 is 13 amino acids. Germline V lookup: CDR1 SQVTM, CDR2 ANQGSEA.

The chain combines TRBV29-1 with TRBJ1-1; TCRdb proposes TRBD1, but this gene call is untestable without DNA. Germline V CDR1 and CDR2: SQVTM, ANQGSEA. The CDR3 contains 11 residues. The CDR3 protein is CAINPGGGGFF.

The rearrangement links TRBV23-1 to TRBJ2-2; TCRdb calls TRBD1, which cannot be checked without DNA. TRBV23-1 is an open reading frame, and its role is uncertain. CDR3 size: 17 residues. CDR3 amino acids: CASRPTTWTGGTGELFF.

V usage is TRBV5-1 and J usage is TRBJ2-3; TCRdb proposes TRBD2, but this gene call is untestable without DNA. The CDR3 runs 18 residues. Germline CDR1 is SGHRS and CDR2 is YFSETQ. The CDR3 sequence: CASSLYGASGSLADTQYF.

V gene TRBV29-1 combines with J gene TRBJ1-1. The germline V gene has CDR1 SQVTM and CDR2 ANQGSEA. There are 12 residues in the CDR3. The CDR3 sequence: CSVEDEAREAFF.

This chain connects TRBV12-5 to TRBJ1-1. There are 15 residues in the CDR3. Germline loops: CDR1 LGHNT, CDR2 FRNRAP. The CDR3 spells CASGLGPSGGTEAFF.

V and J are TRBV6-5 and TRBJ1-2; TCRdb picks TRBD1, but there is no DNA to check that call. The CDR3 runs 13 residues. From germline, CDR1 is MNHEY and CDR2 SVGAGI. The CDR3 spells CASTNLTGEGYTF.

The V call is TRBV5-1, the J call TRBJ1-1; TCRdb designates TRBD1, a call that cannot be tested without DNA. The CDR3 has 14 amino acids. Germline CDR1 and CDR2: SGHRS and YFSETQ. CDR3 amino acids: CASSWGQPNTEAFF.